This T cell receptor (beta chain) is drawn from a study of T-cell memory formation after mild COVID-19 (dated by TCRdb to the early 2020s). With respect to the entire study: TCR sequence clusters from the two donors were largely donor specific. Longitudinal TCRalpha and TCRbeta repertoire sequencing tracked T-cell clones expanding and contracting after mild COVID-19 in a couple of donors. The cohort comprised two young, previously healthy adult volunteers, one female and one male.

PBMCs were isolated by Ficoll-Paque density gradient centrifugation. Overall results and qualifications from the work: Contracting CD4+ clones turned up mainly in the CM and EM memory subsets, whereas EMRA was where CD8+ clones were enriched. Some responding clones were detected in pre-infection memory, suggesting pre-existing cross-reactive memory T cells joined the SARS-CoV-2 response. The study included only a couple of mild cases, and larger cohorts that include severe cases with pre-infection samples were judged to be necessary. Whether the second-wave clones peaking on day 37 were SARS-CoV-2 specific was not confirmed. Balanced CD4/CD8 phenotypes were observed for clones contracting from day 15 to 85, whereas a bias towards CD4+ was observed for a second wave of clones expanding from day 15 to 37.

Measured from the cysteine to the phenylalanine, the CDR3 is 16 residues long. Only the CDR3 portion is preserved as DNA: 48 bases, with reading frame beginning at the first base. V and J are truncated by 0 bases and 1 base respectively, leaving an intervening sequence of 12 bases. The table lists this clonotype with a few counts. Its recognized antigen is unknown. Base qualities are missing; no much larger clone stands one base away. The listed sequencing device is Illumina NovaSeq 6000. Using 5'RACE with constant-segment primers, TCRalpha and TCRbeta cDNA libraries were constructed, with sample barcodes and unique molecular identifiers added in the process. Trizol reagent was used to extract RNA from every sample. Library amplification was performed in two PCR steps, and a second sample barcode and Illumina TruSeq adapters were introduced in the second step. The libraries were sequenced on an Illumina NovaSeq using 2 x 150 bp paired-end reads. The source study handled its data this way. The reads were demultiplexed and collapsed into UMI-guided consensus sequences using migec v1.2.7. Using mixcr v2.1.11, UMI consensuses were aligned to TRA and TRB V and J templates and then assembled into clonotypes. A clonotype was counted as expanded or contracted only if both edgeR and NoisET called the change significant, with noise models trained on biological replicates. For edgeR calls, the cutoffs were a false discovery rate-adjusted p below 0.01 and a log2 fold-change threshold of 1. As an exploratory analysis of dynamics, max-normalized trajectories of the 1000 most abundant clonotypes were examined by PCA with hierarchical clustering. The CD4 or CD8 phenotype of responding clones was assigned using the separately sequenced CD4+ and CD8+ repertoires. TCRdb passed the public sequencing reads through fastp at Q25 and MiXCR, retaining productive beta sequences. Rows are unified per CDR3 protein, each entry keeping the most common DNA and genes. These V and J calls rely on TCRdb rather than the paper's analysis. The sample table records about 320,000 distinct CDR3 sequences; roughly an eighth of these occur just once. Jointly, the top ten make up 21% of the sample.

The sequence was obtained from a man younger than 35 who had mild COVID-19 (a few samples of this study predate the infection). The sample titles of this study are shuffled in the database, so cell type and time point are left out; the donor was told from shared clones. The rearranged chain carries TRBV12-3 or TRBV12-4 and TRBJ1-1; 5 matching bases give a weak D call of TRBD1. The sequencing sample was made of PBMCs or a T cell subset sorted from them (not recorded which). The nucleotide sequence is TGTGCCAGCAGTTTAGCGCGGGGCAGTGCGAACACTGAAGCTTTCTTT. Translated, it reads CASSLARGSANTEAFF.